The 5 T cell receptor beta chains reported below all come from one sample, sequenced in a study of shared clonotypes between healthy human individuals. TCRdb's copy holds only in-frame clones and misses some; the assay was immunoSEQ multiplex PCR. Of about 2.1 million clones listed, roughly 95% are singletons. Only CD45RO-negative cells positively selected for CCR7 counted as naive CD8 cells, so terminally differentiated effector memory CD45RA+ cells were excluded. Sequenced material: naive CD8+ T cells from PBMCs. The receptors originated from a man aged 18 to 30 in good health. Some clones in this sample may be carry-over from other donors' samples.

This chain joins TRBV9 and TRBJ1-1; D is perhaps TRBD1 (5 bases). The length of the CDR3 is 15 residues. V gave up 0 bases and J gave up 2 bases, with 11 bases separating them. Germline V lookup: CDR1 SGDLS, CDR2 YYNGEE. The CDR3 nucleotides are TGTGCCAGCAGCGTAGGGAAGGGGCCCAACACTGAAGCTTTCTTT. Translated: CASSVGKGPNTEAFF.

The chain couples TRBV19 to TRBJ2-5, with 9 bases that match TRBD1. Germline CDR1 and CDR2: LNHDA and SQIVND (reference sequence). After removal of 6 bases from V and 5 bases from J, the junction contained 10 bases not matched to a gene. The CDR3 contains 15 residues. In DNA form, the CDR3 reads TGTGCCAGTAGCCATCCGGGACAGGGAGAGGAGACCCAGTACTTC. This translates into CASSHPGQGEETQYF.

The rearrangement joins TRBV7-9 to TRBJ2-7; maybe TRBD2 (5 bases). Germline loops: CDR1 SEHNR, CDR2 FQNEAQ (reference sequence). Trimming left V 5 bases short and J 1 base short, with 12 bases between. The CDR3 has 14 amino acids. The CDR3: CASSPWTGSYEQYF. DNA of the CDR3: TGTGCCAGCAGCCCCTGGACGGGATCCTACGAGCAGTACTTC.

Of note for this clone: The same CDR3 is also encoded by other DNA sequences in this sample. V usage is TRBV5-4 and J usage is TRBJ1-2, with D unresolved. This CDR3 spans 13 amino acids. V was cut by 4 bases and J by 6 bases, with 13 bases left in between. The germline CDR1 and CDR2 sequences are SGHNT and YYREEE (reference sequence). The CDR3 is CASSPGLGDGYTF. In DNA form, the CDR3 reads TGTGCCAGCAGCCCCGGGTTGGGAGATGGCTACACCTTC.

This clone showed up just once. This rearrangement joins TRBV7-9 to TRBJ2-5, with 9 bases matching TRBD1. CDR3 length: 14 amino acids. Germline CDR1 is SEHNR and CDR2 is FQNEAQ (reference sequence). With 2 bases clipped from V and 4 bases from J, the junction kept 2 bases outside the gene matches. The CDR3 coding sequence is TGTGCCAGCAGCTTACCGGACAGGGGAGAGACCCAGTACTTC. It yields the protein CASSLPDRGETQYF.